This T cell receptor (beta chain) was observed in a study of blood T cell repertoires in COVID-19. The overall study: Acute and convalescent COVID-19 specimens originated in the United States, Italy and Spain. The cDNA or gDNA used as material had been derived from T cells, B-cell-depleted T cells, or PBMCs.

As handled by the study authors: Reference gene primers were amplified, and this amplification served to estimate nucleated cell counts. Here immunoSEQ multiplex PCR was the method, and the copy in TCRdb shows in-frame clones only, minus some. For V, J and clone size, that table is used; D and trimming come from the DNA. The sample lists some 200,000 clones; 80% to 90% were seen once. CDR1 and CDR2 (germline): MDHEN, SYDVKM. This CDR3 has 15 amino acids. V lost 2 bases, J lost 3 bases, and 5 bases stayed unmatched. The chain employs TRBV28 and TRBJ2-7, with TRBD1 matching over 9 bases. This clonotype was sampled from an elderly man with acute or convalescent COVID-19. What was sequenced was peripheral blood. The CDR3 DNA is TGTGCCAGCAGTTTAACTGAGACAGGGGGCTACGAGCAGTACTTC. Amino acid sequence: CASSLTETGGYEQYF. Drawing the rest from reference TRBV28 and TRBJ2-7, the complete variable domain is DVKVTQSSRYLVKRTGEKVFLECVQDMDHENMFWYRQDPGLGLRLIYFSYDVKMKEKGDIPEGYSVSREKKERFSLILESASTNQTSMYLCASSLTETGGYEQYFGPGTRLTVT.